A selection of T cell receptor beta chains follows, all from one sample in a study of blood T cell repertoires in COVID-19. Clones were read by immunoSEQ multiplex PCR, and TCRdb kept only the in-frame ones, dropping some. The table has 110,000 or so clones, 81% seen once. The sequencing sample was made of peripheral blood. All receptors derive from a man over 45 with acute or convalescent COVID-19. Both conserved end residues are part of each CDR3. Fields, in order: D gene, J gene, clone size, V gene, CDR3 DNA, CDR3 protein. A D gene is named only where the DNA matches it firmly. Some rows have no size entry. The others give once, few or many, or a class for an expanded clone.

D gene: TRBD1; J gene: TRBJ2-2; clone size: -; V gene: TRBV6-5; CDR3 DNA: TGTGCCAGCACTTGGGACAGGCTGAACACCGGGGAGCTGTTTTTT; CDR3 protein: CASTWDRLNTGELFF
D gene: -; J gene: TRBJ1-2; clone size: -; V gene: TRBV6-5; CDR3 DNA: TGTGCCAGCAGTTACGTTGTGGGCTCAGGAGGCTACACCTTC; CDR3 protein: CASSYVVGSGGYTF
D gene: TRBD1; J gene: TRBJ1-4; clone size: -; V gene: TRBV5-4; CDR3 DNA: TGTGCCAGCAGCTCCCCCGGACAGGGGGGTGAAAAACTGTTTTTT; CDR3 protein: CASSSPGQGGEKLFF
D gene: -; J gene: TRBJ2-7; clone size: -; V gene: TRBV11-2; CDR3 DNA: TGTGCCAGCAGCTTAGATCGTCTCGTCTACGAGCAGTACTTC; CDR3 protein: CASSLDRLVYEQYF
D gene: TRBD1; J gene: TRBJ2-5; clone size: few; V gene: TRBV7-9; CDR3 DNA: TGTGCCAGCAGCGGTCAGACAGGGAAGGGCGGGGAGACCCAGTACTTC; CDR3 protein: CASSGQTGKGGETQYF
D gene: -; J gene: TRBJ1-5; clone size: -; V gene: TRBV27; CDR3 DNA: TGTGCCAGCAGTTTGGCTGGGGGGGGTCAGCCCCAGCATTTT; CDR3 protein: CASSLAGGGQPQHF
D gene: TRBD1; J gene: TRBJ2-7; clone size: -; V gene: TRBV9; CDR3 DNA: TGTGCCAGCAGCCCAACCATTGACAGGGAAAGCGAGCAGTACTTC; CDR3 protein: CASSPTIDRESEQYF
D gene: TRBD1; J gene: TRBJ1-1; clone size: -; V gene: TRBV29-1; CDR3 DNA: TGCAGCGCAGGACAGGGAGGTACTGAAGCTTTCTTT; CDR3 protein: CSAGQGGTEAFF
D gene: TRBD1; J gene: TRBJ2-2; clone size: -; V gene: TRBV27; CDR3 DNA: TGTGCCAGCAGCAGGACAGGGATAACCGGGGAGCTGTTTTTT; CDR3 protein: CASSRTGITGELFF
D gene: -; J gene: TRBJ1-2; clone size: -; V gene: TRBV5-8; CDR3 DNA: TGTGCCAGCAGCCCGGGGTCCTACAGGGCGTATGGCTACACCTTC; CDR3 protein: CASSPGSYRAYGYTF
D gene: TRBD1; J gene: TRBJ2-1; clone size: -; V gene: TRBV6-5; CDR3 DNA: TGTGCCAGCAGCGAGGACAGGGGCTACAATGAGCAGTTCTTC; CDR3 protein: CASSEDRGYNEQFF
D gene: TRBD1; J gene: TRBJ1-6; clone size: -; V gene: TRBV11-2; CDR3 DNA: TGTGCCAGCAGCCAGGGACAGAATAATTCACCCCTCCACTTT; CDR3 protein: CASSQGQNNSPLHF
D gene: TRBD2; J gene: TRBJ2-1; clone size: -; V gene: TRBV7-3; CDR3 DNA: TGTGCCAGCAGCTCTGGACTAGCGGGCTACAATGAGCAGTTCTTC; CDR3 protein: CASSSGLAGYNEQFF
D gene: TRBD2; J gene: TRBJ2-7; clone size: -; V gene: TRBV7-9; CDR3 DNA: TGTGCCAGCAGCTTCGATGCGGGGGTGAACGAGCAGTACTTC; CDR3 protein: CASSFDAGVNEQYF
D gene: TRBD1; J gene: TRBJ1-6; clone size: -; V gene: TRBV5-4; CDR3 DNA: TGTGCCAGCAGCTTGGCGACAGGGAGCAATTCACCCCTCCACTTT; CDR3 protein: CASSLATGSNSPLHF
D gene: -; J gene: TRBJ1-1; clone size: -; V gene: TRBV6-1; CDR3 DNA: TGTGCCAGCAGTGAAGACAGAAGCCTCGGGGTTGAAGCTTTCTTT; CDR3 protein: CASSEDRSLGVEAFF
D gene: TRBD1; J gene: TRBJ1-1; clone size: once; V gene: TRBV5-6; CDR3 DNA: TGTGCCAGCAGCTTAAGGGGGCGGAACACTGAAGCTTTCTTT; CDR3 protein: CASSLRGRNTEAFF
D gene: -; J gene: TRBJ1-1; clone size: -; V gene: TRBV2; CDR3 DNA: TGTGCCAGCAGTGAATATTTTAGGAACACTGAAGCTTTCTTT; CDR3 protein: CASSEYFRNTEAFF
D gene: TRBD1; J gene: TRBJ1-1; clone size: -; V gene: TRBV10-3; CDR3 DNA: TGTGCCATCAGAAAAGACAGGGATATCGACACTGAAGCTTTCTTT; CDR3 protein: CAIRKDRDIDTEAFF
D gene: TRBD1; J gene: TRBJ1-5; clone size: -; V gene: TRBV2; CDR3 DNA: TGTGCCAGCAGCCAACGGACAGGGGTGCAGCCCCAGCATTTT; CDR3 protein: CASSQRTGVQPQHF
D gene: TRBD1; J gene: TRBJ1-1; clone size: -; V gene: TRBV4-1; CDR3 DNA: TGCGCCAGCAGCCAACTTAACAGGGGAAAGAACACTGAAGCTTTCTTT; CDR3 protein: CASSQLNRGKNTEAFF
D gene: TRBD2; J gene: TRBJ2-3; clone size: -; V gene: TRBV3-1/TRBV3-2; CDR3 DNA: TGTGCCAGCAGCCATCTCCCCGCGACTAGCGGGAGGCCAGATACGCAGTATTTT; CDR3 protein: CASSHLPATSGRPDTQYF
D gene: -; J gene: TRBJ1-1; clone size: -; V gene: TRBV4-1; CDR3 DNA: TGCGCCAGCAGCCAATACAGTCAAGGGGACACTGAAGCTTTCTTT; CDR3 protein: CASSQYSQGDTEAFF
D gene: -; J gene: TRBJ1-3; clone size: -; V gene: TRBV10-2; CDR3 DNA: TGCGCCAGCAGGGACGGGACTCTCCGCTCTGGAAACACCATATATTTT; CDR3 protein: CASRDGTLRSGNTIYF
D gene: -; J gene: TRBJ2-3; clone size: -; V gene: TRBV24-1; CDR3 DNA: TGTGCCACCAGTGATTTAGGAGGGTTCGCCACAGATACGCAGTATTTT; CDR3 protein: CATSDLGGFATDTQYF
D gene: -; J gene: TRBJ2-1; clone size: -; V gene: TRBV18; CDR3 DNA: TGTGCCAGCTCACCTCAGGGGTTCGGTGAGCAGTTCTTC; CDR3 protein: CASSPQGFGEQFF
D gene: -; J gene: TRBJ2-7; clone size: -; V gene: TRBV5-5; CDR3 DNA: TGTGCCAGCAGCTTGGTGGGAGGTCAGAACTCCTACGAGCAGTACTTC; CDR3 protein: CASSLVGGQNSYEQYF
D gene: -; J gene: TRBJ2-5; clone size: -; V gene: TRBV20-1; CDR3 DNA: TGCAGTGGGACAGTCCAAGAGACCCAGTACTTC; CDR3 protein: CSGTVQETQYF
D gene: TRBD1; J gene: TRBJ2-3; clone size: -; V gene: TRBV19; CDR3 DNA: TGTGCCACTGTCCCGGACAGGGGCTATACGCAGTATTTT; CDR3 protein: CATVPDRGYTQYF